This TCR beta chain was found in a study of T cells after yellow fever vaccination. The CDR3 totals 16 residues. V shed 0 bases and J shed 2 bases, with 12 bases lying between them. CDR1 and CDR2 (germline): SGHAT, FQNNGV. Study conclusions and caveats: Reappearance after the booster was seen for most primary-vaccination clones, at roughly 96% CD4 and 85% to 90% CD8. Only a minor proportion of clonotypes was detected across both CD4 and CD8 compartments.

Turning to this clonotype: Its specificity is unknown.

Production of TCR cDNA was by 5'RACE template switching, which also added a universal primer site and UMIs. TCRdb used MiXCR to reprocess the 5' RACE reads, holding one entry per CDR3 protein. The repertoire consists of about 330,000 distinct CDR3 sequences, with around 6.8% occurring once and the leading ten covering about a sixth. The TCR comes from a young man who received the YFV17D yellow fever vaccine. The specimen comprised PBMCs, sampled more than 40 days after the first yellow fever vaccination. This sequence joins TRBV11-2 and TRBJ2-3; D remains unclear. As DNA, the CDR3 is TGTGCCAGCAGCTTAGACGTCGGTTATACCACAGATACGCAGTATTTT. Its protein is CASSLDVGYTTDTQYF.